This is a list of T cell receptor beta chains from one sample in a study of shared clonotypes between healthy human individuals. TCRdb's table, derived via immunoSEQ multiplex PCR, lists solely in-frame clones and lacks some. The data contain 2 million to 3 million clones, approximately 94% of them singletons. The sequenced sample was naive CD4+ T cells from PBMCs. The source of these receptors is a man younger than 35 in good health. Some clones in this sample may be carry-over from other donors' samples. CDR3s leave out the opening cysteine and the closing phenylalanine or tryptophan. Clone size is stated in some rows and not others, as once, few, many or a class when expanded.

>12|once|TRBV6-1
ASSTGQTGNTIY
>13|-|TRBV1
TSSQHSGKLYEQY
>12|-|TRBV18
ASSPLENSNGYT
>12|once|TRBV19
ASSTQGSGYEQY
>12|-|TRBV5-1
ASSTSQGTDTQY
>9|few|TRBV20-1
SASPHYGYT
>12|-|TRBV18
ASSPLLAEETQY
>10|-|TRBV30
ACGGQAYEQY
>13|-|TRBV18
ASSPLSHSNTEAF
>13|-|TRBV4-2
ASSQEGTSGSRLF
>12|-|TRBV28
ASSEPTGADTQY
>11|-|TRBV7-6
ASSFDPREEQY
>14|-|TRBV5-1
ASSFGEAPPLGEQY
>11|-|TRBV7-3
ASSPTGNTEAF
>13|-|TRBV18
ASSPPGQVWMEQY
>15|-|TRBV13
ASSIRTGANSGNTIY
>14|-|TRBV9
ASSVGGTLAKNIQY
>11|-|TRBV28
ASTTPSAQPQH
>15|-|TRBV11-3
ASSLGLAGTGGGELF
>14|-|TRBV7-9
ASSHRDAYSGNTIY
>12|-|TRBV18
ASSLGTSAYEQY
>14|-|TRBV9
ASSVGTASPQDGYT
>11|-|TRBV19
ASSITGTREQY
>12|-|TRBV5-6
ASSTGTGVNEQY
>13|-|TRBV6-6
ASRGEKGSSYEQY